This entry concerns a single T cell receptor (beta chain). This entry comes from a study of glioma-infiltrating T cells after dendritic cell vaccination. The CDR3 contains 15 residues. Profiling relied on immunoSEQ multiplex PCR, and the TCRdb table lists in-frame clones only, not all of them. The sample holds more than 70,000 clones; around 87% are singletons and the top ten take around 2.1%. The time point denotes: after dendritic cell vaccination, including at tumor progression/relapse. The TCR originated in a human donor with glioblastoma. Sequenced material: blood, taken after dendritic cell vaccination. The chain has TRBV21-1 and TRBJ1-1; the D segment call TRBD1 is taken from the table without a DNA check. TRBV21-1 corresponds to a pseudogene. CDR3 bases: TGTGCCAACGGGACAGGGGGTTTGGTGGACACTGAAGCTTTCTTT. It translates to CANGTGGLVDTEAFF.